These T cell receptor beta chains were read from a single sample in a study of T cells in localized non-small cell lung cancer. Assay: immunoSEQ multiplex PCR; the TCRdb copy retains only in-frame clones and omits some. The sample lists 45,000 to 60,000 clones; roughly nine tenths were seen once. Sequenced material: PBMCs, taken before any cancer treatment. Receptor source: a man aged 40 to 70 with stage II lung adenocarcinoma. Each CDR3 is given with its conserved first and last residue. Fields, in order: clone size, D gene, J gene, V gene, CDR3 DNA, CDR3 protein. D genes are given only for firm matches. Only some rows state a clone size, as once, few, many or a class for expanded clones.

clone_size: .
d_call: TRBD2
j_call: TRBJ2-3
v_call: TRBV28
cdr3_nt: TGTGCCTGGGGGGGATCAGATACGCAGTATTTT
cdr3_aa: CAWGGSDTQYF

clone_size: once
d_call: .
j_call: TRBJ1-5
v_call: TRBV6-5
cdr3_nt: TGTGCCAGCAGCCCAAAAGGTGGAAGCAATCAGCCCCAGCATTTT
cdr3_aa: CASSPKGGSNQPQHF

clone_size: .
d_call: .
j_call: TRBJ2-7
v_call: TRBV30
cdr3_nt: TGTGCCTGGCGCGCCCCGGCCGGCTACGAGCAGTACTTC
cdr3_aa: CAWRAPAGYEQYF

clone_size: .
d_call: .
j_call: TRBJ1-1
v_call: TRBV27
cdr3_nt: TGTGCCAGCAGTTTAGGAAGAGCCATCACTGAAGCTTTCTTT
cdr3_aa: CASSLGRAITEAFF

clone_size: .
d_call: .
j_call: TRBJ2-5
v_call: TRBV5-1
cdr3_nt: TGCGCCAGCAGCCCCGCGCTGACAGAAGAGACCCAGTACTTC
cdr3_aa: CASSPALTEETQYF

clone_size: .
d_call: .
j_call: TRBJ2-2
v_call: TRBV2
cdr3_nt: TGTGCCAGCAGTAACGGGGAGCTGTTTTTT
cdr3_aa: CASSNGELFF

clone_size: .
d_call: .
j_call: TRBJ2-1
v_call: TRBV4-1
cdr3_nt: TGCGCCAGCAGCCAAGATCCCGGGGGACTCGAAGATGAGCAGTTCTTC
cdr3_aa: CASSQDPGGLEDEQFF

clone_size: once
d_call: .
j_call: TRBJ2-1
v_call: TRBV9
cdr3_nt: TGTGCCAGCAGCGTAGGGGTCGGAGCCTCCTACAATGAGCAGTTCTTC
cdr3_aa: CASSVGVGASYNEQFF

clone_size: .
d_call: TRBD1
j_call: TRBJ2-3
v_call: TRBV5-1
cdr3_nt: TGCGCCAGCAGCTACACCACGACAGGGATGGGCACAGATACGCAGTATTTT
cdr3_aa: CASSYTTTGMGTDTQYF

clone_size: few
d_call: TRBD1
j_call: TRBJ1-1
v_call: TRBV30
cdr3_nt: TGTGCCTGGAGCCGAGACAGGGGGTTCACTGAAGCTTTCTTT
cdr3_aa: CAWSRDRGFTEAFF

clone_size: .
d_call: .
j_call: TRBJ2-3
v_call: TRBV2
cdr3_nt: TGTGCCAGCACTACGGGACACGTTAGCACAGATACGCAGTATTTT
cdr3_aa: CASTTGHVSTDTQYF

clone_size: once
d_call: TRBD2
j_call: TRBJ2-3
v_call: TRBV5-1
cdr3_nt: TGCGCCAGCAGCTTGCTAGCGGGGGGGCGTGGTACAGATACGCAGTATTTT
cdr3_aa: CASSLLAGGRGTDTQYF

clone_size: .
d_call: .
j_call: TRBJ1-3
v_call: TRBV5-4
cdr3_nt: TGTGCCAGCAGCTCGCAGGGTTCTGGAAACACCATATATTTT
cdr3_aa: CASSSQGSGNTIYF

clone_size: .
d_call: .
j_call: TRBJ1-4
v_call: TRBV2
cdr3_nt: TGTGCCAGCGGGGAGACAGGACTGAATGGTGAAAAACTGTTTTTT
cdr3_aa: CASGETGLNGEKLFF

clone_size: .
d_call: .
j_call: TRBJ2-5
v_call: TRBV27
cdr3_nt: TGTGCCAGCAGTCCCCCATGGGCCCAAGAGACCCAGTACTTC
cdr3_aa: CASSPPWAQETQYF

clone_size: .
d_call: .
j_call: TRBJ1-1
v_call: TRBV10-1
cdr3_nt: TGCGCCAGCGCTCTCGGGGCGAACACTGAAGCTTTCTTT
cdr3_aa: CASALGANTEAFF

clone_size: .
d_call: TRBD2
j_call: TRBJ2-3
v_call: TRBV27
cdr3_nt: TGTGCCAGCAGTTTATCGGGGCCTACTAGCGGGGGACTTTACACAGATACGCAGTATTTT
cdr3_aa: CASSLSGPTSGGLYTDTQYF

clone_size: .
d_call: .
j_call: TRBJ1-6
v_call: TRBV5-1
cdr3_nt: TGCGCCAGCAGCTTGAAAGCAGGTGCCCGTTCACCCCTCCACTTT
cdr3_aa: CASSLKAGARSPLHF

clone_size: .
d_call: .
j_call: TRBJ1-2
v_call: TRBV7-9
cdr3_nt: TGTGCCAGCAGCTTAGAGCCCCAGGGGCTACCCTTTCTTAACTATGGCTACACCTTC
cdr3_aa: CASSLEPQGLPFLNYGYTF

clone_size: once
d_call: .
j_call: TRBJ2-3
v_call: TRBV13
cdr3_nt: TGTGCCAGCAGCTTGGCAGACACACCTTCGCAGTATTTT
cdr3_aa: CASSLADTPSQYF

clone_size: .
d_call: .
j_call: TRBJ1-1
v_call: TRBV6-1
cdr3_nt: TGTGCCAGCAGCCCACAGGGAACCGAAGCTTTCTTT
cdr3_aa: CASSPQGTEAFF

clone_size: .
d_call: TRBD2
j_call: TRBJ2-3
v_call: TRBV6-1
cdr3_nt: TGTGCCAGTTTGACTAGCGGGAGCACAGATACGCAGTATTTT
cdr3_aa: CASLTSGSTDTQYF

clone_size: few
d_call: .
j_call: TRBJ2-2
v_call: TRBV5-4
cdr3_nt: TGTGCCAGCAGCTCTCAGGGGGAGGACACCGGGGAGCTGTTTTTT
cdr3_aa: CASSSQGEDTGELFF

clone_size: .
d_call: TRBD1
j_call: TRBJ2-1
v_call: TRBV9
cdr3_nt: TGTGCCAGCAGCCTCCGGACAGGGGAGGATGAGCAGTTCTTC
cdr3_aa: CASSLRTGEDEQFF

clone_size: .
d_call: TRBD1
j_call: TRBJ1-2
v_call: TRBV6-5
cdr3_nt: TGTGCCAGCAGCCGGACAGGGTTTGGCTACACCTTC
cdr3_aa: CASSRTGFGYTF

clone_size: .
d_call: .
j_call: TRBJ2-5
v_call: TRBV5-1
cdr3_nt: TGCGCCAGCAGCTTGGGCAGAGGGGGGTCCCAAGAGACCCAGTACTTC
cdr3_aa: CASSLGRGGSQETQYF

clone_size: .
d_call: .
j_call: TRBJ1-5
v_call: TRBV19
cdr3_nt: TGTGCCAGTAGTATAACTACGTACAATCAGCCCCAGCATTTT
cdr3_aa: CASSITTYNQPQHF

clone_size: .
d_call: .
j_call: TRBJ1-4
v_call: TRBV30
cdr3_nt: TGTGCCTCGAGGGGTAATGAAAAACTGTTTTTT
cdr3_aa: CASRGNEKLFF

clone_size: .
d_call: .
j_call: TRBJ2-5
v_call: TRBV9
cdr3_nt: TGTGCCAGCGGGCCCACGGGACAACAGGAGGAGACCCAGTACTTC
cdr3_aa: CASGPTGQQEETQYF

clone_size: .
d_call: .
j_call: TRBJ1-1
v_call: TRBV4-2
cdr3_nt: TGTGCCAGCAGCCAAGATTATGCGGGAACACGGAACACTGAAGCTTTCTTT
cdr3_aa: CASSQDYAGTRNTEAFF

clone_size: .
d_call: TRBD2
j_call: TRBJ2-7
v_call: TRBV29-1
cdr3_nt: TGCAGCGTTGAGAGTACTAGCGGGGGGGTGCAGTACTTC
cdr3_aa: CSVESTSGGVQYF